One sample yielded the 2 T cell receptor beta chains listed below, sequenced in a study of beta chain features in type 1 diabetes. Their recognized antigens are unknown. Study-wide results and limits: Moderate but significant shortening of TCRB CDR3s was recorded in all four CD4+ subsets from Type 1 diabetes patients.

cDNA synthesis used the whole RNA isolate, giving expressed TCRB sequences. The table came from immunoSEQ multiplex PCR; TCRdb's copy has only in-frame clones and leaves some out. In the table there are under 350,000 clones, more than 13% of which are singletons. The sample taken for sequencing was naive CD4+ T cells from blood. These receptors came from a man aged 25-45 years with type 1 diabetes.

The gene calls are TRBV7-6 and TRBJ2-7; 8 nucleotides agree with TRBD2. In germline, CDR1 is SGHVS, CDR2 FNYEAQ. There are 14 residues in the CDR3. J lost 4 bases, V lost 5 bases, and 7 bases had no gene match. The CDR3, as DNA: TGTGCCAGCAGCCAGTTTAGCGGGAATTACGAGCAGTACTTC. Its protein product is CASSQFSGNYEQYF.

This clone has only a few counts. The CDR3 DNA is TGTGCCAGCAGCTTACGCGGGGGCCTATACGACGAGCAGTACTTC. This encodes CASSLRGGLYDEQYF. The gene calls are TRBV7-9 and TRBJ2-7; possible D gene TRBD2, 7 bases. Germline CDR1 SEHNR, CDR2 FQNEAQ (reference sequence). V dropped 2 bases and J dropped 5 bases, with 16 bases sitting between them. The CDR3 covers 15 residues.